This TCR beta chain was recovered during a study of CD8+CD57+ T cells in acquired aplastic anemia. At the level of the study: The study obtained an average of about 3.4 ug of DNA from sorted CD4+ and CD8+ cells.

Study observations and caveats: Any difference that existed in CD8+ Simpson's diversity between patients and controls was not significant. Patients and controls shared some 30 CD8+ CDR3 sequences, highly expressed in patients.

The CDR3 sequence is 15 residues long. Germline CDR1 is SSHAT and CDR2 is FNYEAQ (reference sequence). Comment on this clonotype: The antigen is not known. The junction shows a germline mismatch at one end, possibly a read error.

Genomic DNA constituted the template upon which TCR beta VDJ and CDR3 profiling was performed. Via MiXCR, TCRdb re-called the reads, giving one row per CDR3 protein. Of just over 400,000 distinct CDR3 sequences in the sample, 65% to 80% were seen once. This clonotype was sampled from a human donor in good health, serving as a control. The gene calls are TRBV7-7 and TRBJ1-6; TRBD1 matches at 7 bases. Input material: sorted CD4+, CD8+, or CD8+CD57+ T cells (not recorded which) from PBMCs. CDR3 sequence (DNA): TGTGCTAGCAGCTTGGAAAGGGGGCATAAATCACACCTCCACTTT. The encoded protein is CASSLERGHKSHLHF.